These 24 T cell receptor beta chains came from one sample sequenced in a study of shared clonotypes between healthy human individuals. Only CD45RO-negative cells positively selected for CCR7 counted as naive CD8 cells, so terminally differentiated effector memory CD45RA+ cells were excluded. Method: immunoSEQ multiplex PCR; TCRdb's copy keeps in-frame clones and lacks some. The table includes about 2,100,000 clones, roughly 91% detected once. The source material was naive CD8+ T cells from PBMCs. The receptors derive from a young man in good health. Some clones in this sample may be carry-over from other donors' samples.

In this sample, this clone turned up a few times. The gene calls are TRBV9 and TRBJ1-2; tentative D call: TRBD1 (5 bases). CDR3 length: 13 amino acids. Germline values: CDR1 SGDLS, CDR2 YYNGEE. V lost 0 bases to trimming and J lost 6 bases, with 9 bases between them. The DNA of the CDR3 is TGTGCCAGCAGCGTAGTTGGCAGGGATGGCTACACCTTC. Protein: CASSVVGRDGYTF.

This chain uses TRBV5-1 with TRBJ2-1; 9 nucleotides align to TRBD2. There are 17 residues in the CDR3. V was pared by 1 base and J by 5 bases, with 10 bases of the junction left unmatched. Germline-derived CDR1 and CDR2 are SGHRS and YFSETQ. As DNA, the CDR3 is TGCGCCAGCAGCTTGCGCGGACTAGCGCAAACTAACAATGAGCAGTTCTTC. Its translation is CASSLRGLAQTNNEQFF.

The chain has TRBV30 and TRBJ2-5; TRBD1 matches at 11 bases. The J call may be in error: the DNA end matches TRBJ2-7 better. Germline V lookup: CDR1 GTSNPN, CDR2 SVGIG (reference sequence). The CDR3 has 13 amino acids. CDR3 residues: CAWWGQGEYEQYF. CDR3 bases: TGTGCCTGGTGGGGACAGGGGGAATACGAGCAGTACTTC.

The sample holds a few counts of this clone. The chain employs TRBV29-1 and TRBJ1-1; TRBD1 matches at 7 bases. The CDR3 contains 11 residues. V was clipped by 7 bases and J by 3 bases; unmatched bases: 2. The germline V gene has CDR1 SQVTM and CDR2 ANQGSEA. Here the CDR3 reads CSGDRDTEAFF. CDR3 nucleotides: TGCAGCGGTGACAGGGACACTGAAGCTTTCTTT.

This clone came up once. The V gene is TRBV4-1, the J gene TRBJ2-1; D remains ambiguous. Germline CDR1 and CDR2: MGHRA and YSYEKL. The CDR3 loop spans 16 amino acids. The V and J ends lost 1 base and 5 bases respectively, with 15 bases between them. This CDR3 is CASSQGADTRNNEQFF. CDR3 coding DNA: TGCGCCAGCAGCCAAGGAGCAGATACACGCAACAATGAGCAGTTCTTC.

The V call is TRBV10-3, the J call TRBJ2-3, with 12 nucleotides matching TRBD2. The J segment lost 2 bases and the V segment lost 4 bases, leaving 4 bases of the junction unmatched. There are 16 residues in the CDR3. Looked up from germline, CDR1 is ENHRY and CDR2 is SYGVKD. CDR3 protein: CAISGTSGVPTDTQYF. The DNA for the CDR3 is TGTGCCATCAGTGGGACTAGCGGGGTACCCACAGATACGCAGTATTTT.

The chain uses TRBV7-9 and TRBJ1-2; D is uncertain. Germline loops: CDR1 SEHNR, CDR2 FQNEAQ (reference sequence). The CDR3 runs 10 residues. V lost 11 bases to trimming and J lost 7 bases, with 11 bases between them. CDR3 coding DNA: TGTGCCGGAGAGGTGATTGGCTACACCTTC. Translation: CAGEVIGYTF.

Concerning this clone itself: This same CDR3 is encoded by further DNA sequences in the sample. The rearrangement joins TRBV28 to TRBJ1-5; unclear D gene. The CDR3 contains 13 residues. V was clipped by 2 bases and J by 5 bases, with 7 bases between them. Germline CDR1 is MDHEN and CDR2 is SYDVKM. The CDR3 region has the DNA TGTGCCAGCAGTTTAGGGCATCATCAGCCCCAGCATTTT. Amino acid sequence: CASSLGHHQPQHF.

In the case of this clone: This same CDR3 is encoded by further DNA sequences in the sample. CDR3: CAISDRGGDTQYF. The CDR3 DNA sequence: TGTGCCATCAGTGATCGGGGAGGAGATACGCAGTATTTT. The rearrangement uses TRBV10-3 and TRBJ2-3, with D tentatively TRBD2 (6 bases). Trimming removed 3 bases from V and 5 bases from J, with 9 bases in between. Germline lookup yields CDR1 ENHRY and CDR2 SYGVKD. This CDR3 has 13 amino acids.

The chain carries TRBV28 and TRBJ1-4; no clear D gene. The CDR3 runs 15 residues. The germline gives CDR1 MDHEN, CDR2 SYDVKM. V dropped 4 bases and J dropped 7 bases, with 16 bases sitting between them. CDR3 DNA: TGTGCCAGCAGTTCCTATCTCGGCTCAAGTGAAAAACTGTTTTTT. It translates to CASSSYLGSSEKLFF.

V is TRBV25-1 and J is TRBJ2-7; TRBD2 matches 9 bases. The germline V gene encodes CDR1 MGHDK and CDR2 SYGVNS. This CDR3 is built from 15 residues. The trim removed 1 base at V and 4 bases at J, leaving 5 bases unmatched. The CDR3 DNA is TGTGCCAGCAGTGAATTCAGCGGGAGGCAGTACGAGCAGTACTTC. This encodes CASSEFSGRQYEQYF.

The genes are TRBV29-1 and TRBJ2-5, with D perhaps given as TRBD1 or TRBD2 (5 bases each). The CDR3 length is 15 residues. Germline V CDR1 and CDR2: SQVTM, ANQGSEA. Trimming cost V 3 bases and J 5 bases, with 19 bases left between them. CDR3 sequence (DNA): TGCAGCGTTGATCAGGGCGGGCCCGGCGGGGAGACCCAGTACTTC. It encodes CSVDQGGPGGETQYF. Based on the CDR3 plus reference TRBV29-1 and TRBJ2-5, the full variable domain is SAVISQKPSRDICQRGTSLTIQCQVDSQVTMMFWYRQQPGQSLTLIATANQGSEATYESGFVIDKFPISRPNLTFSTLTVSNMSPEDSSIYLCSVDQGGPGGETQYFGPGTRLLVL.

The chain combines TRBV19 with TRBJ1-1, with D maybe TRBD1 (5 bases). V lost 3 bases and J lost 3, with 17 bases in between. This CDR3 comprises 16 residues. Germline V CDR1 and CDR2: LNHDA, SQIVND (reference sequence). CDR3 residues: CASSILRGTGHTEAFF. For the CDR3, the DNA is TGTGCCAGTAGTATCCTTCGGGGGACCGGACACACTGAAGCTTTCTTT.

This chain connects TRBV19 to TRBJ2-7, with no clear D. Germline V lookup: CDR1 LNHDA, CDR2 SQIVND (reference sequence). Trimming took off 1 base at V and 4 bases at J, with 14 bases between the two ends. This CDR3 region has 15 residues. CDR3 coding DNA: TGTGCCAGTAGTATAGGGGCTGGTGGTGGGTACGAGCAGTACTTC. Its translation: CASSIGAGGGYEQYF.

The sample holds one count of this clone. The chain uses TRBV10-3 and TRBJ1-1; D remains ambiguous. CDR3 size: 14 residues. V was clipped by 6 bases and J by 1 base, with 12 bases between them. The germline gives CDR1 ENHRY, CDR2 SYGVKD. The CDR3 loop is CAISPSGPNTEAFF. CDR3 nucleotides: TGTGCCATCAGCCCGAGTGGGCCGAACACTGAAGCTTTCTTT.

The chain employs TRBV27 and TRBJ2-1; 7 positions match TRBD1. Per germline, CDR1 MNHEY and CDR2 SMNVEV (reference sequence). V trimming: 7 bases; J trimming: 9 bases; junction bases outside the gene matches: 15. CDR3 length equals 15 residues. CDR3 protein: CASTVGAGGIGEQFF. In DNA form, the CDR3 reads TGTGCCAGCACAGTAGGAGCAGGGGGTATCGGTGAGCAGTTCTTC.

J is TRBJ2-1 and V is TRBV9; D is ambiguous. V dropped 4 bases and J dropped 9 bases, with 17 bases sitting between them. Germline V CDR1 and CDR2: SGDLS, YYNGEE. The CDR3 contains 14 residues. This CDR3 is CASSPGDSWGEQFF. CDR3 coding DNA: TGTGCCAGCAGCCCTGGAGACTCTTGGGGTGAGCAGTTCTTC.

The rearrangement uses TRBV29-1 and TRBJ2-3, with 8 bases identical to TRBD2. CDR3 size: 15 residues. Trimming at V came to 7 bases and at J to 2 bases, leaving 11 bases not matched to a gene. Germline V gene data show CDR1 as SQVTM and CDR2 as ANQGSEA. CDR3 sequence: CSATIRGGFTDTQYF. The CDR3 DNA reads TGCAGCGCCACAATACGGGGGGGATTCACAGATACGCAGTATTTT.

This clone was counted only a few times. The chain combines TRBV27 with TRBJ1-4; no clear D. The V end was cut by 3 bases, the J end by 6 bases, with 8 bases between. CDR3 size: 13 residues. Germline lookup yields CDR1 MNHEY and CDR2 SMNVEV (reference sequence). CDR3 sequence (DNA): TGTGCCAGCAGTTTGTACCAAGATGAAAAACTGTTTTTT. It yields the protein CASSLYQDEKLFF.

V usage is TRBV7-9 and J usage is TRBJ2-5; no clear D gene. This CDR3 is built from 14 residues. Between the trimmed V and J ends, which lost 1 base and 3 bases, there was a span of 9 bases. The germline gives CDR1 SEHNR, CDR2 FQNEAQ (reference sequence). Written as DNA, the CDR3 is TGTGCCAGCAGCTTAGTGGCCAGAAAAGAGACCCAGTACTTC. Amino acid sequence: CASSLVARKETQYF.

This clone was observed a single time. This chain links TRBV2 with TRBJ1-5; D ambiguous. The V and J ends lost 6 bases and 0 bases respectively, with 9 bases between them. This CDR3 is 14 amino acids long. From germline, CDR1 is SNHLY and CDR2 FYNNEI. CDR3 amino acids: CASSDDYSNQPQHF. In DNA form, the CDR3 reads TGTGCCAGCAGCGACGATTATAGCAATCAGCCCCAGCATTTT.

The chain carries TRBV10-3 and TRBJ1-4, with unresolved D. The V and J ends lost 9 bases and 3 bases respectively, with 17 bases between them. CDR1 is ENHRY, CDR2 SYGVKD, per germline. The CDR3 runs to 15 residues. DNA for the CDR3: TGTGCCATGATAAGGGCCCATAGGGCTAATGAAAAACTGTTTTTT. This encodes CAMIRAHRANEKLFF.

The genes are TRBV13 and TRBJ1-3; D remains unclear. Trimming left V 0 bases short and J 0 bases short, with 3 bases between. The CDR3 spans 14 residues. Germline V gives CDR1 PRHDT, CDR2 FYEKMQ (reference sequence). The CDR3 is CASSLGISGNTIYF. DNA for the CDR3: TGTGCCAGCAGCTTAGGGATCTCTGGAAACACCATATATTTT.

CDR3 loop: CASSLIGAETEAFF. The CDR3 nucleotides are TGTGCCAGCAGTTTAATCGGGGCTGAAACTGAAGCTTTCTTT. The chain has TRBV27 and TRBJ1-1, with a weak D call TRBD1 (5 bases). Germline CDR1 is MNHEY and CDR2 is SMNVEV (reference sequence). This CDR3 comprises 14 residues. With 2 bases removed from V and 5 bases from J, the gap between germline ends came to 12 bases.